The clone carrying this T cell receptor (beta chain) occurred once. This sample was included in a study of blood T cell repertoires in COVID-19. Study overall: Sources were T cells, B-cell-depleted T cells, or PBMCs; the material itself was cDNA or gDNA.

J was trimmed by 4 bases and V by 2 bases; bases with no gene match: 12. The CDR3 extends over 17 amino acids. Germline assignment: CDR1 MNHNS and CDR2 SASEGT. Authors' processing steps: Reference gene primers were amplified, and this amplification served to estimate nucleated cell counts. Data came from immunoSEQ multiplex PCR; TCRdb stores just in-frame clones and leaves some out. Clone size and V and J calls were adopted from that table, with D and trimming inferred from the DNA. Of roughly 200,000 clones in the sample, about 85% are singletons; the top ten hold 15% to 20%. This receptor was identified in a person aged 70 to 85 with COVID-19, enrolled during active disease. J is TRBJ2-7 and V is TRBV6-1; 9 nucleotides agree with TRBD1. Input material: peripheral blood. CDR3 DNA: TGTGCCAGCAGTGAACCTACTCGGGACAGGGTTTTTTACGAGCAGTACTTC. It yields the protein CASSEPTRDRVFYEQYF.